The 2 T cell receptor beta chains presented below share a single source sample, sequenced in a study of identical twins. TCRdb re-derived calls from the 5' RACE reads in MiXCR, one entry per CDR3 protein. The table lists just over 500,000 distinct CDR3 sequences, 20% to 25% of them singletons. These records were also assigned to another study, of T cells expressing NK-cell markers.

Sequenced sample: CD4+ T cells sorted from blood. The receptors were sampled from a young woman in good health.

This clonotype came up a few times. The chain links TRBV18 to TRBJ2-7, with TRBD1 identical over 8 bases. This CDR3 contains 15 residues. Germline-derived CDR1 and CDR2 are KGHSH and LQKENI. The V and J ends lost 2 bases and 5 bases, in that order; junction bases with no gene match: 8. The CDR3 DNA reads TGTGCCAGCTCACCAGGATTCGACAGGGGCAACGAGCAGTACTTC. It translates to CASSPGFDRGNEQYF. The full variable domain, in which reference TRBV18 and TRBJ2-7 provide the parts outside the CDR3, is NAGVMQNPRHLVRRRGQEARLRCSPMKGHSHVYWYRQLPEEGLKFMVYLQKENIIDESGMPKERFSAEFPKEGPSILRIQQVVRGDSAAYFCASSPGFDRGNEQYFGPGTRLTVT.

This clonotype turned up a few times. V gene TRBV20-1 combines with J gene TRBJ2-1; unclear D gene. Germline V gives CDR1 DFQATT, CDR2 SNEGSKA (reference sequence). The CDR3 has 14 amino acids. Trimming took 3 bases from V and 5 from J, leaving 14 bases between them. The CDR3 protein is CSASSLGHNNEQFF. The CDR3 coding sequence is TGCAGTGCTAGTTCTCTAGGGCATAACAATGAGCAGTTCTTC.